The subject of this entry is one T cell receptor beta chain. Its antigen is unidentified. The sample is drawn from a study of T cell responses to AZD1222 COVID-19 vaccine. Overall study findings and caveats: Spike was spanned by vaccine-associated CD4 TCRs, with dominance at 160-218 and 743-854.

Profiled with immunoSEQ multiplex PCR; TCRdb holds only in-frame clones, not every one. In the table there are 40,000 or so clones, over 80% of which are singletons. CDR1 is MNHNY, CDR2 SVGAGI, per germline (reference sequence). The V segment lost 7 bases and the J segment 10 bases; nucleotides outside the gene matches: 22. The CDR3 is 18 residues long. Sequencing was performed on peripheral blood, taken 28 days after the second AZD1222 dose. This chain links TRBV6-6 with TRBJ2-1, with 10 bases identical to TRBD1. The receptor's source is an adult who received the AZD1222 COVID-19 vaccine. CDR3 sequence: CASTGGGVSDRGFHEQFF. CDR3 nucleotide sequence: TGTGCCAGCACGGGGGGTGGCGTTTCGGACAGGGGGTTTCACGAGCAGTTCTTC.